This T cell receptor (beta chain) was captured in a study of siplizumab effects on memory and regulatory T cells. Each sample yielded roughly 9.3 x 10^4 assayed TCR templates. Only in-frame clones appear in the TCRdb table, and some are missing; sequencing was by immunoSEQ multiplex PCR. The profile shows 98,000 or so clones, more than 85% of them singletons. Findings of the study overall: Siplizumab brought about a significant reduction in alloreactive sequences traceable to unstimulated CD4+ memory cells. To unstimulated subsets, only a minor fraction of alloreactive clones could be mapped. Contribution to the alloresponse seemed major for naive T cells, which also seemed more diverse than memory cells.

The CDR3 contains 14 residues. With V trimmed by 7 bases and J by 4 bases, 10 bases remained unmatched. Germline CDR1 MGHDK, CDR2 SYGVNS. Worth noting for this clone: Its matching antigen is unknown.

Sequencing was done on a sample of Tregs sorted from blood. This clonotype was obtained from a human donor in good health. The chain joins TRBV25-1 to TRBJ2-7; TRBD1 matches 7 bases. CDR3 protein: CASIRRGIQYEQYF. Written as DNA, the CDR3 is TGTGCCAGCATTCGCAGGGGGATCCAATACGAGCAGTACTTC.